A single sample is the source of the 30 T cell receptor beta chains below, sequenced in a study of blood T cell repertoires in COVID-19 (dated by TCRdb to about 2020). The library was built by means of the immunoSEQ multiplex PCR assay. TCRdb retrieved this table from immuneACCESS and kept in-frame rearrangements only. Not all clones are present; in checked studies, unresolved V genes account for under half, and no reason is known for the remainder. The sample includes over 100,000 clones, with 85% observed a single time. The ten largest clones represent roughly 10% of the sample. Sequencing was performed on peripheral blood. The receptors were gathered from an older man with acute or convalescent COVID-19.

The gene calls are TRBV15 and TRBJ2-2, with 11 nucleotides matching TRBD2. The V gene end was trimmed by 5 bases and the J gene end by 7 bases; junction bases not matched to a gene: 6. Germline V gene data show CDR1 as LNHNV and CDR2 as YYDKDF (reference sequence). The CDR3 spans 15 residues. The CDR3 DNA reads as TGTGCCACCAGCCTTAGCGGGAGGGGAGGCGGGGAGCTGTTTTTT. This encodes CATSLSGRGGGELFF.

The chain has TRBV4-1 and TRBJ2-5; D might be TRBD1 (6 bases). Trimming cost V 7 bases and J 5 bases, with 20 bases left between them. The CDR3 covers 15 residues. Germline values: CDR1 MGHRA, CDR2 YSYEKL. The CDR3: CASTLTGGAKETQYF. The CDR3 DNA reads as TGCGCCAGCACCCTGACAGGCGGCGCCAAGGAGACCCAGTACTTC.

The chain joins TRBV6-1 to TRBJ1-1; tentative D call: TRBD1 (5 bases). CDR1 and CDR2 (germline): MNHNS, SASEGT. V was trimmed by 2 bases and J by 0 bases, leaving 10 bases between them. The CDR3 is 15 residues long. CDR3: CASSEQGSLNTEAFF. CDR3 DNA sequence: TGTGCCAGCAGTGAACAGGGTAGTCTGAACACTGAAGCTTTCTTT.

The V gene is TRBV12-3 or TRBV12-4, the J gene TRBJ2-5; the D gene is possibly TRBD2 (6 bases). Trimming stripped 3 bases from V and 7 bases from J, with 6 bases between. This CDR3 is built from 11 residues. Here the CDR3 reads CASSFGGTQYF. Written as DNA, the CDR3 is TGTGCCAGCAGTTTCGGGGGGACCCAGTACTTC.

The chain recombines TRBV29-1 with TRBJ1-3, with D uncertain. This CDR3 is built from 13 residues. Trimming took off 5 bases at V and 0 bases at J, with 8 bases between the two ends. Looked up from germline, CDR1 is SQVTM and CDR2 is ANQGSEA. The CDR3 nucleotides read TGCAGCGTTATCCTCTTCTCTGGAAACACCATATATTTT. Amino acids: CSVILFSGNTIYF.

J is TRBJ1-6 and V is TRBV3-1 (or the pseudogene TRBV3-2); 10 positions match TRBD1. In germline, CDR1 is LGHDT, CDR2 YNNKEL (reference sequence). The V segment lost 2 bases and the J segment 5 bases; nucleotides outside the gene matches: 3. The CDR3 runs 16 residues. The CDR3 nucleotides read TGTGCCAGCAGCCAAAGGGGACAGGGGAATAATTCACCCCTCCACTTT. Translated: CASSQRGQGNNSPLHF.

The chain joins TRBV19 to TRBJ1-1, with D possibly being TRBD1 (5 bases). In germline, CDR1 is LNHDA, CDR2 SQIVND (reference sequence). CDR3 length: 15 residues. The V gene lost 3 bases and the J gene lost 5 bases, with 16 bases spanning the gap. CDR3: CASSIGGGTGTEAFF. The DNA of the CDR3 is TGTGCCAGTAGTATTGGGGGAGGAACCGGGACTGAAGCTTTCTTT.

This clone was recorded a few times. CDR3 DNA: TGTGCTAGTGGGCACCGACTCACCGGGGAGCTGTTTTTT. Translation: CASGHRLTGELFF. The J gene is TRBJ2-2, the V gene TRBV12-5; no firm D call. The CDR3 contains 13 residues. CDR1 and CDR2 from the germline V gene are LGHNT and FRNRAP. Between the trimmed V and J ends, which lost 6 bases and 4 bases, there was a span of 9 bases. Variable domain in full (rest from reference TRBV12-5 and TRBJ2-2): DARVTQTPRHKVTEMGQEVTMRCQPILGHNTVFWYRQTMMQGLELLAYFRNRAPLDDSGMPKDRFSAEMPDATLATLKIQPSEPRDSAVYFCASGHRLTGELFFGEGSRLTVL.

The chain has TRBV7-9 and TRBJ1-5, with a possible D match to TRBD1 (5 bases). This CDR3 spans 13 amino acids. V was clipped by 0 bases and J by 7 bases, with 7 bases between them. Germline-derived CDR1 and CDR2 are SEHNR and FQNEAQ (reference sequence). DNA of the CDR3: TGTGCCAGCAGCTTAGCAGGGGAACAGCCCCAGCATTTT. As protein: CASSLAGEQPQHF. Drawing the rest from reference TRBV7-9 and TRBJ1-5, the complete variable domain is DTGVSQNPRHKITKRGQNVTFRCDPISEHNRLYWYRQTLGQGPEFLTYFQNEAQLEKSRLLSDRFSAERPKGSFSTLEIQRTEQGDSAMYLCASSLAGEQPQHFGDGTRLSIL.

CDR3 sequence reads: CASTPKGRGLPYEKLFF. The CDR3 DNA is TGTGCCAGCACCCCTAAAGGCAGGGGGCTGCCTTATGAAAAACTGTTTTTT. The rearrangement links TRBV27 to TRBJ1-4; 8 nucleotides agree with TRBD1. The CDR3 extends over 17 amino acids. Trimming took 7 bases from V and 6 from J; bases not matched to a gene: 16. Germline V gene lookup returns CDR1 MNHEY and CDR2 SMNVEV (reference sequence).

The chain recombines TRBV7-3 with TRBJ2-3; possibly TRBD1 for D (5 bases). Trimming pared 4 bases from V and 5 bases from J, leaving 7 bases between. The CDR3 is 12 amino acids. Germline CDR1 and CDR2: SGHTA and FQGTGA. This CDR3 reads CASSSQGDTQYF. The CDR3 DNA reads TGTGCCAGCAGCTCCCAGGGAGATACGCAGTATTTT.

The rearrangement uses TRBV5-1 and TRBJ2-1, with 7 positions matching TRBD1. The germline gives CDR1 SGHRS, CDR2 YFSETQ. The CDR3 length is 15 residues. V shed 3 bases, J shed 6 bases, and the junction held 9 bases outside the gene matches. The CDR3 DNA is TGCGCCAGCAGCTCCGGGACAGCCGAAGGCAATGAGCAGTTCTTC. This gives the protein CASSSGTAEGNEQFF.

The chain uses TRBV7-3 and TRBJ2-5; 12 nucleotides line up with TRBD1. Trimming cost V 3 bases and J 4 bases; bases outside gene matches: 3. This CDR3 has 15 residues. The germline V gene encodes CDR1 SGHTA and CDR2 FQGTGA. The CDR3 region has the DNA TGTGCCAGCAGCTTGGGACAGGGGGCCGCAGAGACCCAGTACTTC. Protein sequence: CASSLGQGAAETQYF.

The gene calls are TRBV9 and TRBJ2-3; TRBD1 might be the D (5 bases). Trimming pared 4 bases from V and 0 bases from J, leaving 15 bases between. The germline CDR1 and CDR2 sequences are SGDLS and YYNGEE. The CDR3 loop spans 16 amino acids. This CDR3 reads CASSPPGRGSTDTQYF. DNA of the CDR3: TGTGCCAGCAGCCCACCCGGAAGGGGAAGCACAGATACGCAGTATTTT.

This sequence joins TRBV28 and TRBJ1-3; 7 nucleotides agree with TRBD1. CDR1 MDHEN and CDR2 SYDVKM come from the germline V gene. The CDR3 consists of 15 residues. J gave up 2 bases and V 3 bases, and 4 bases lay outside the gene matches. In DNA form, the CDR3 reads TGTGCCAGCAGTTTGATTGGGACAGCTGGAAACACCATATATTTT. Amino acids: CASSLIGTAGNTIYF.

This chain joins TRBV10-3 and TRBJ1-2; the D gene is possibly TRBD1 (6 bases). This CDR3 is 16 amino acids long. The V and J ends lost 3 bases and 6 bases respectively, with 20 bases between them. Germline V gene data show CDR1 as ENHRY and CDR2 as SYGVKD. For the CDR3, the DNA is TGTGCCATCAGTGAACGTTTGACGACAGGAGATGATGGCTACACCTTC. Amino acids: CAISERLTTGDDGYTF.

CDR3 sequence reads: CAADSGGFQYEKLFF. The CDR3 nucleotides read TGTGCCGCCGACTCAGGGGGATTCCAGTATGAAAAACTGTTTTTT. V usage is TRBV6-5 and J usage is TRBJ1-4; 7 positions match TRBD1. Germline values: CDR1 MNHEY, CDR2 SVGAGI. This CDR3 region has 15 residues. V lost 11 bases to trimming and J lost 6 bases; unmatched junction nucleotides: 15.

The chain uses TRBV30 and TRBJ2-2; a possible D gene is TRBD1 (6 bases). Deletions cut 3 bases from V and 1 base from J, with 12 bases between. The length of the CDR3 is 15 residues. Germline loops: CDR1 GTSNPN, CDR2 SVGIG (reference sequence). This CDR3 is CAWRGRDKNTGELFF. As DNA, the CDR3 is TGTGCCTGGAGGGGACGGGACAAGAACACCGGGGAGCTGTTTTTT. Together with reference TRBV30 and TRBJ2-2, the CDR3 gives the full variable domain: SQTIHQWPATLVQPVGSPLSLECTVEGTSNPNLYWYRQAAGRGLQLLFYSVGIGQISSEVPQNLSASRPQDRQFILSSKKLLLSDSGFYLCAWRGRDKNTGELFFGEGSRLTVL.

The V and J genes are TRBV5-1 and TRBJ2-2, with 8 bases that match TRBD2. J was trimmed by 4 bases and V by 0 bases; bases with no gene match: 5. Germline V gene data show CDR1 as SGHRS and CDR2 as YFSETQ. The CDR3 length is 16 residues. The CDR3 DNA reads TGCGCCAGCAGCTTGGACACGGGGGGGTCCACCGGGGAGCTGTTTTTT. Translating gives CASSLDTGGSTGELFF.

The chain has TRBV2 and TRBJ1-1; D may be TRBD1 (5 bases). V gave up 2 bases and J gave up 1 base, with 8 bases separating them. The CDR3 sequence is 14 residues long. Germline V CDR1 and CDR2: SNHLY, FYNNEI. Here the CDR3 reads CASSEQGGNTEAFF. The CDR3 nucleotides are TGTGCCAGCAGTGAACAGGGAGGGAACACTGAAGCTTTCTTT.

A few counts support this clone. V usage is TRBV7-6 and J usage is TRBJ2-7; TRBD1 aligns across 9 bases. From germline, CDR1 is SGHVS and CDR2 FNYEAQ. After removal of 5 bases from V and 2 bases from J, the junction contained 10 bases not matched to a gene. CDR3 length: 16 amino acids. The CDR3 bases are TGTGCCAGCAGCCTCATGGCTGGGACAGGGACCTACGAGCAGTACTTC. This translates into CASSLMAGTGTYEQYF.

This clone appeared a few times. The rearrangement joins TRBV13 to TRBJ2-3; the D gene is possibly TRBD1 (5 bases). CDR3 length: 15 residues. The germline V and J ends were trimmed by 3 bases and 3 bases, with 13 bases remaining between them. Per the germline V gene, CDR1 is PRHDT and CDR2 is FYEKMQ (reference sequence). The CDR3 nucleotides are TGTGCCAGCAGCTTTAGGCAGGGTGGGACAGATACGCAGTATTTT. It is translated as CASSFRQGGTDTQYF.

The chain carries TRBV28 and TRBJ1-2, with 10 bases identical to TRBD1. With V trimmed by 5 bases and J by 6 bases, 6 bases remained unmatched. CDR3 length: 14 amino acids. From germline, CDR1 is MDHEN and CDR2 SYDVKM. The CDR3 loop is CASSPPGQGNGYTF. In DNA, the CDR3 is TGTGCCAGCAGTCCACCGGGACAGGGGAATGGCTACACCTTC.

V gene TRBV2 combines with J gene TRBJ1-2, with 7 bases identical to TRBD1. With 7 bases clipped from V and 4 bases from J, the junction kept 12 bases outside the gene matches. Germline V lookup: CDR1 SNHLY, CDR2 FYNNEI. This CDR3 is 15 amino acids long. The CDR3 DNA is TGTGCCAGCATGGGACAGCCCGTCGTTGGCTATGGCTACACCTTC. It codes for CASMGQPVVGYGYTF.

The chain carries TRBV5-6 and TRBJ2-5; no definite D call. This CDR3 region has 11 residues. Germline CDR1 is SGHDT and CDR2 is YYEEEE. With 1 base removed from V and 6 bases from J, the gap between germline ends came to 4 bases. The CDR3 spells CASSLQKTQYF. CDR3 nucleotides: TGTGCCAGCAGCTTGCAAAAGACCCAGTACTTC.

V is TRBV18 and J is TRBJ1-4, with D maybe TRBD1 (5 bases). The ends were cut back, 2 bases at V and 0 bases at J, with 10 bases in the middle. The CDR3 covers 16 residues. Germline CDR1 KGHSH, CDR2 LQKENI. CDR3 coding DNA: TGTGCCAGCTCACCAGGGGCAGCCGCAACTAATGAAAAACTGTTTTTT. Protein sequence: CASSPGAAATNEKLFF.

The chain employs TRBV19 and TRBJ1-1; D possibly corresponds to TRBD1 (5 bases). CDR3 length equals 14 residues. Germline CDR1 reads LNHDA; CDR2 reads SQIVND (reference sequence). V lost 2 bases and J 1 base, leaving 8 bases between the germline ends. The CDR3 DNA follows: TGTGCCAGTAGTATAATGGGGGGGAACACTGAAGCTTTCTTT. The encoded protein is CASSIMGGNTEAFF.

This chain connects TRBV7-9 to TRBJ1-4, with a possible D match to TRBD1 (5 bases). The CDR3 sequence is 15 residues long. The ends were cut back, 2 bases at V and 7 bases at J, with 14 bases in the middle. The V gene's germline CDR1 is SEHNR and CDR2 FQNEAQ (reference sequence). CDR3 bases: TGTGCCAGCAGCTTAAGTAGGGGAGGCGGTGAAAAACTGTTTTTT. Translating gives CASSLSRGGGEKLFF.

This clone was picked up one time. The rearrangement joins TRBV5-4 to TRBJ2-3; no clear D. The V gene lost 0 bases and the J gene lost 0 bases, with 8 bases spanning the gap. The CDR3 is made up of 15 amino acids. Germline CDR1 is SGHNT and CDR2 is YYREEE (reference sequence). The CDR3 DNA reads TGTGCCAGCAGCTTGGGGGCAGAGAGCACAGATACGCAGTATTTT. This sequence encodes CASSLGAESTDTQYF.

V is TRBV5-1 and J is TRBJ2-1; 9 bases fit TRBD1. Germline lookup yields CDR1 SGHRS and CDR2 YFSETQ. The CDR3 consists of 15 residues. With 2 bases clipped from V and 4 bases from J, the junction kept 4 bases outside the gene matches. In DNA, the CDR3 is TGCGCCAGCAGCTTACAGGGGGCGGAATACAATGAGCAGTTCTTC. It yields the protein CASSLQGAEYNEQFF.